This entry describes one TCR beta chain. Enrollment of patients from Seattle took place during active infection, with longitudinal follow-up. The source of the sample is a study of blood T cell repertoires in COVID-19. Study summary: Specimens from acute and convalescent COVID-19 originated in the United States, Italy and Spain. PBMCs, B-cell-depleted T cells, or T cells provided the cDNA or gDNA that made up the material.

This table comes from immunoSEQ multiplex PCR, and its TCRdb copy is limited to in-frame clones, with some not included. Of around 180,000 clones detected, roughly 84% appear once; the ten largest clones hold 6.5% to 7.5%. CDR3 length: 12 residues. V lost 5 bases and J lost 7, with 9 bases in between. The V gene's germline CDR1 is LNHDA and CDR2 SQIVND (reference sequence). The genes are TRBV19 and TRBJ1-5; D ambiguous. The sample taken for sequencing was peripheral blood. The receptor comes from an elderly man with COVID-19, enrolled during active disease. DNA of the CDR3: TGTGCCAGTAGTCGGGGAGGACAGCCCCAGCATTTT. Translated: CASSRGGQPQHF.